The rows below give T cell receptor beta chains drawn from one sample of a study of tumor-infiltrating lymphocytes in oesophageal squamous cell carcinoma. One entry per CDR3 protein results from TCRdb running MiXCR on the PCR reads. The sample carries about 10,000 distinct CDR3 sequences, roughly 57% recorded once. Sequencing input: esophageal tumor tissue. Receptor source: a female donor with esophageal squamous cell carcinoma. CDR3s include the opening cysteine and the closing phenylalanine or tryptophan. The D gene is left open where the match is weak. Clone size is shown for a subset of rows, as once, few, many or a class of expanded clone.

V gene	clone size	J gene	D gene	CDR3 DNA	CDR3 protein
TRBV28	NA	TRBJ2-7	NA	TGTGCCAGCGGTCCGACTCAGACCTACGAGCAGTACTTC	CASGPTQTYEQYF
TRBV7-6	NA	TRBJ1-2	TRBD1	TGTGCCAGCAGCTTATCGGACCAGGGGGCATATGGCTACACCTTC	CASSLSDQGAYGYTF
TRBV5-3	NA	TRBJ2-3	TRBD2	TGTGCCAGCAGCTCTAGGACTAGCGGGAGGCAAGATACGCAGTATTTT	CASSSRTSGRQDTQYF
TRBV10-2	NA	TRBJ2-3	TRBD2	TGCGCCAGCAGTGAGCAACTAGCGGGCACAGATACGCAGTATTTT	CASSEQLAGTDTQYF
TRBV7-2	many	TRBJ2-1	NA	TGTGCCAGCAGCTTAGGAGGTATGGGGCAGTTCTTC	CASSLGGMGQFF
TRBV12-3/TRBV12-4	NA	TRBJ2-1	TRBD2	TGTGCCAGCAGCCGGACTAGCGGGAGGTACAATGAGCAGTTCTTC	CASSRTSGRYNEQFF
TRBV7-3	medium-sized	TRBJ1-5	TRBD1	TGTGCCAGCAGCCTGGACAGGGGGAATCAGCCCCAGCATTTT	CASSLDRGNQPQHF
TRBV28	NA	TRBJ2-7	TRBD2	TGTGCCAGCGGGATAGCGGGAGCTTTCTACGAGCAGTACTTC	CASGIAGAFYEQYF
TRBV7-2	NA	TRBJ2-3	TRBD2	TGTGCCAGCAGCTCTTCCTATTTGCGGGGGGGCCGAGATACGCAGTATTTT	CASSSSYLRGGRDTQYF
TRBV7-3	large	TRBJ2-1	TRBD1	TGTGCCAGCAGCCCCCGGGACAGGGGATCCTACAATGAGCAGTTCTTC	CASSPRDRGSYNEQFF
TRBV7-3	few	TRBJ2-1	NA	TGTGCCAGCAGCTTAAGAGCTAGCAAGGGTTGGGATGAGCAGTTCTTC	CASSLRASKGWDEQFF
TRBV6-1	medium-sized	TRBJ2-3	NA	TGTGCCAGCAGTTCACCCAGCGGCACAGATACGCAGTATTTT	CASSSPSGTDTQYF
TRBV7-2	NA	TRBJ2-2	TRBD2	TGTGCCAGCAGCTCGACTAGCGGGGCTGCCGGGGAGCTGTTTTTT	CASSSTSGAAGELFF
TRBV7-2	NA	TRBJ2-7	NA	TGTGCCAGCAGCACAGCCTCGGACAGCGCCTACGAGCAGTACTTC	CASSTASDSAYEQYF
TRBV12-3/TRBV12-4	NA	TRBJ2-2	TRBD1	TGTGCCAGCAGCCCCGGACAGGGGACTAACACCGGGGAGCTGTTTTTT	CASSPGQGTNTGELFF
TRBV12-3/TRBV12-4	NA	TRBJ1-5	TRBD1	TGTGCCAGCAGTTGGGGGACAGGCTATCAGCCCCAGCATTTT	CASSWGTGYQPQHF
TRBV28	few	TRBJ2-3	NA	TGTGCCAGCAGCCAAACACGGCGGGGCCTGTCGGATACGCAGTATTTT	CASSQTRRGLSDTQYF
TRBV2	many	TRBJ2-5	NA	TGTGCCAGCAGTCTAGTAGAAGAGACCCAGTACTTC	CASSLVEETQYF
TRBV7-2	NA	TRBJ1-2	NA	TGTGCCAGCAGCTTTTCAAGGGGTGACGGCTACACCTTC	CASSFSRGDGYTF
TRBV9	NA	TRBJ2-1	TRBD2	TGTGCCAGCAGCGCCCGTGGGGGGACTAGCGGAGGCTACAATGAGCAGTTCTTC	CASSARGGTSGGYNEQFF
TRBV6-1	large	TRBJ2-1	TRBD2	TGTGCCAGCAGTACCGGGACTAGTTGGTTTAATGAGCAGTTCTTC	CASSTGTSWFNEQFF
TRBV7-2	few	TRBJ2-7	NA	TGTGCCAGCAGCTTCCCCTTGCGCCGGTCCTACGAGCAGTACTTC	CASSFPLRRSYEQYF